This passage covers 28 T cell receptor beta chains from one sample sequenced in a study of PD-L1 blockade in urothelial cancer. Here immunoSEQ multiplex PCR was the method, and the copy in TCRdb shows in-frame clones only, minus some. The data show 50,000 to 60,000 clones, 86% seen once. The sequenced sample was PBMCs, obtained around atezolizumab (anti-PD-L1) treatment. Receptors were obtained from a man over 45 with urothelial cancer.

This chain links TRBV15 with TRBJ1-1, with D unclear. V was cut by 1 base and J by 1 base, with 10 bases left in between. Germline V gene data show CDR1 as LNHNV and CDR2 as YYDKDF (reference sequence). CDR3 length: 15 amino acids. The CDR3 nucleotides read TGTGCCACCAGCAGAGTACTTAGTCCGAACACTGAAGCTTTCTTT. Translated, it gives CATSRVLSPNTEAFF.

The chain uses TRBV28 and TRBJ2-3; D is ambiguous. Germline V CDR1 and CDR2: MDHEN, SYDVKM. V lost 7 bases to trimming and J lost 2 bases, with 7 bases between them. This CDR3 comprises 12 residues. The CDR3 loop reads CASKINTDTQYF. The CDR3 DNA follows: TGTGCCAGCAAAATAAACACAGATACGCAGTATTTT.

The rearrangement links TRBV7-9 to TRBJ2-2, with D maybe TRBD1 (6 bases). Germline-derived CDR1 and CDR2 are SEHNR and FQNEAQ (reference sequence). This CDR3 contains 15 residues. V lost 3 bases, J lost 7 bases, and 15 bases lay in between. This CDR3 reads CASSFARGSGGELFF. CDR3 in DNA: TGTGCCAGCAGCTTTGCCAGGGGCTCCGGCGGGGAGCTGTTTTTT.

The chain recombines TRBV20-1 with TRBJ1-4; a possible D gene is TRBD1 (6 bases). CDR1 and CDR2 (germline): DFQATT, SNEGSKA (reference sequence). The V gene lost 5 bases and the J gene lost 8 bases, with 9 bases spanning the gap. The CDR3 is 11 residues long. The chain's CDR3 is CSAPTGEKLFF. The CDR3 bases are TGCAGTGCTCCTACAGGGGAAAAACTGTTTTTT.

The chain combines TRBV29-1 with TRBJ2-7; 9 bases are shared with TRBD2. The CDR3 loop spans 14 amino acids. CDR1 SQVTM and CDR2 ANQGSEA come from the germline V gene. V shed 5 bases, J shed 1 base, and the junction held 6 bases outside the gene matches. The CDR3: CSVSRLAESYEQYF. The DNA of the CDR3 is TGCAGCGTTTCTAGACTAGCGGAATCCTACGAGCAGTACTTC.

The chain joins TRBV5-6 to TRBJ1-6; D ambiguous. The V gene's germline CDR1 is SGHDT and CDR2 YYEEEE. The CDR3 is 13 amino acids. V lost 0 bases, J lost 9 bases, and 7 bases lay in between. CDR3 amino acids: CASSLDTISPLHF. The CDR3 bases are TGTGCCAGCAGCTTGGACACGATTTCACCCCTCCACTTT.

This clone has a handful of counts. The genes are TRBV28 and TRBJ1-5; unclear D gene. The CDR3 contains 11 residues. V lost 6 bases, J lost 8 bases, and 8 bases lay in between. Germline V gives CDR1 MDHEN, CDR2 SYDVKM. The CDR3 region has the DNA TGTGCCAGCAGCCAAACAGAGCCCCAGCATTTT. Translating gives CASSQTEPQHF.

The V gene is TRBV4-1, the J gene TRBJ1-1; 8 positions match TRBD1. The CDR3 covers 15 residues. The germline gives CDR1 MGHRA, CDR2 YSYEKL. J lost 4 bases, V lost 3 bases, and 7 bases had no gene match. Written as DNA, the CDR3 is TGCGCCAGCAGCCAGGTCGGACAGGGTTCCACTGAAGCTTTCTTT. Translated, it gives CASSQVGQGSTEAFF.

This rearrangement joins TRBV20-1 to TRBJ2-7; 7 bases map to TRBD1. This CDR3 has 11 amino acids. CDR1 DFQATT and CDR2 SNEGSKA come from the germline V gene (reference sequence). With V trimmed by 6 bases and J by 6 bases, 5 bases remained unmatched. CDR3 loop: CSAGDSREQYF. CDR3 DNA: TGCAGTGCCGGGGACAGCCGCGAGCAGTACTTC.

J is TRBJ1-5 and V is TRBV28; 9 bases map to TRBD1. Trimming at V came to 8 bases and at J to 3 bases, leaving 8 bases not matched to a gene. The CDR3 length is 15 residues. The germline V gene has CDR1 MDHEN and CDR2 SYDVKM. The CDR3 spells CASRTGEGLNQPQHF. CDR3 nucleotides: TGTGCCAGCCGGACAGGGGAGGGCCTCAATCAGCCCCAGCATTTT.

This rearrangement joins TRBV28 to TRBJ1-1, with D perhaps TRBD1 (6 bases). The germline V and J ends were trimmed by 6 bases and 0 bases, with 14 bases remaining between them. This CDR3 is built from 15 residues. Germline CDR1 is MDHEN and CDR2 is SYDVKM. The CDR3 spells CASRARPGVNTEAFF. The CDR3 DNA reads TGTGCCAGCAGGGCTAGACCAGGGGTGAACACTGAAGCTTTCTTT.

The chain's CDR3 is CASSLTSGSFTGELFF. DNA for the CDR3: TGTGCCAGCAGCTTGACTAGCGGGTCCTTTACCGGGGAGCTGTTTTTT. V usage is TRBV11-2 and J usage is TRBJ2-2, with 10 bases fitting TRBD2. Germline values: CDR1 SGHAT, CDR2 FQNNGV. This CDR3 spans 16 amino acids. J was trimmed by 5 bases and V by 3 bases; bases with no gene match: 6. Looking up the rest from reference TRBV11-2 and TRBJ2-2 gives the full variable domain: EAGVAQSPRYKIIEKRQSVAFWCNPISGHATLYWYQQILGQGPKLLIQFQNNGVVDDSQLPKDRFSAERLKGVDSTLKIQPAKLEDSAVYLCASSLTSGSFTGELFFGEGSRLTVL.

The V gene is TRBV30, the J gene TRBJ1-1, with 9 nucleotides matching TRBD1. The junction had 9 bases not matched to a gene; V was cut back by 4 bases and J by 12 bases. The CDR3 is 12 amino acids. CDR1 is GTSNPN and CDR2 is SVGIG in the germline V gene (reference sequence). CDR3 nucleotide sequence: TGTGCCTGGACCCAGGACAGGGGAGGGTCTTTCTTT. Amino acids: CAWTQDRGGSFF.

This chain links TRBV4-1 with TRBJ2-2; 10 bases fit TRBD1. V was clipped by 1 base and J by 6 bases; unmatched bases: 5. Germline V CDR1 and CDR2: MGHRA, YSYEKL. This CDR3 is built from 16 residues. This chain's CDR3 is CASSQVQTGGSGELFF. Here the CDR3 DNA reads TGCGCCAGCAGCCAAGTACAGACAGGGGGCTCCGGGGAGCTGTTTTTT.

CDR3 sequence reads: CASSLDGFTGELFF. CDR3 DNA sequence: TGCGCCAGCAGCTTGGACGGGTTTACCGGGGAGCTGTTTTTT. The chain combines TRBV5-1 with TRBJ2-2; D is unresolved. V shed 0 bases and J shed 5 bases, with 8 bases lying between them. Per the germline V gene, CDR1 is SGHRS and CDR2 is YFSETQ. The CDR3 contains 14 residues.

In this sample, this clone turned up once. Here the CDR3 reads CASSFALTSFYEQYF. CDR3 nucleotide sequence: TGTGCCAGCAGCTTCGCGTTGACTAGCTTCTACGAGCAGTACTTC. V is TRBV11-2 and J is TRBJ2-7, with 7 bases aligning to TRBD2. The trim removed 3 bases at V and 3 bases at J, leaving 8 bases unmatched. The CDR3 loop spans 15 amino acids. Germline V gene sequence: CDR1 SGHAT, CDR2 FQNNGV.

The chain joins TRBV2 to TRBJ2-7; 7 bases align to TRBD2. Germline V gene lookup returns CDR1 SNHLY and CDR2 FYNNEI. The CDR3 sequence is 16 residues long. The ends lost 6 bases at V and 2 bases at J; junction bases unmatched: 13. CDR3 bases: TGTGCCAGCAGGCCCGAGAGCGGGGCCTTAACCTACGAGCAGTACTTC. Its protein is CASRPESGALTYEQYF.

The V call is TRBV5-5, the J call TRBJ2-7; possible D gene TRBD1, 7 bases. The CDR3 totals 15 residues. Trimming shortened V by 2 bases and J by 0 bases, and 12 bases separated the two germline ends. The V gene's germline CDR1 is SGHKS and CDR2 YYEKEE (reference sequence). CDR3 sequence: CASSFGQGGSYEQYF. CDR3 sequence (DNA): TGTGCCAGCAGCTTTGGGCAGGGGGGCTCCTACGAGCAGTACTTC.

The rearrangement joins TRBV5-1 to TRBJ2-1; 9 bases agree with TRBD1. V lost 2 bases to trimming and J lost 6 bases; unmatched junction nucleotides: 6. This CDR3 spans 15 amino acids. CDR1 is SGHRS, CDR2 YFSETQ, per germline. The CDR3 protein is CASSLGQGKGNEQFF. DNA for the CDR3: TGCGCCAGCAGCTTAGGACAGGGGAAGGGCAATGAGCAGTTCTTC.

This clone has more than one count but fewer than ten. The chain has TRBV7-6 and TRBJ2-7; 11 positions agree with TRBD2. CDR1 and CDR2 (germline): SGHVS, FNYEAQ. With 4 bases clipped from V and 6 bases from J, the junction kept 8 bases outside the gene matches. The CDR3 contains 15 residues. The CDR3 DNA reads TGTGCCAGCAGCTCTAAAGCCGGGACTAGCGGCGAGCAGTACTTC. The encoded protein is CASSSKAGTSGEQYF.

The gene calls are TRBV2 and TRBJ1-1; the D gene is possibly TRBD1 (6 bases). In germline, CDR1 is SNHLY, CDR2 FYNNEI. Deletions cut 5 bases from V and 5 bases from J, with 9 bases between. The CDR3 has 12 residues. The CDR3 DNA sequence: TGTGCCAGCAGTTACAGGGATACTGAAGCTTTCTTT. Protein: CASSYRDTEAFF.

The genes are TRBV7-9 and TRBJ1-6; possibly TRBD1 for D (6 bases). The CDR3 totals 17 residues. Trimming pared 5 bases from V and 6 bases from J, leaving 20 bases between. Germline CDR1 SEHNR, CDR2 FQNEAQ (reference sequence). In DNA form, the CDR3 reads TGTGCCAGCAGCCTTGTAGTGGGGGCCCCCTCTAATTCACCCCTCCACTTT. Protein sequence: CASSLVVGAPSNSPLHF.

This rearrangement joins TRBV7-3 to TRBJ1-1; D is unclear. Germline loops: CDR1 SGHTA, CDR2 FQGTGA. V was cut by 7 bases and J by 0 bases, with 21 bases left in between. This CDR3 is 17 amino acids long. The CDR3 DNA follows: TGTGCCAGCAATCTCCCCGCAGCGAGAATGATGAACACTGAAGCTTTCTTT. Amino acids: CASNLPAARMMNTEAFF.

This rearrangement joins TRBV28 to TRBJ2-3; 10 bases line up with TRBD2. V trimming: 6 bases; J trimming: 1 base; junction bases outside the gene matches: 28. CDR1 is MDHEN, CDR2 SYDVKM, per germline. This CDR3 spans 23 amino acids. The CDR3 nucleotides are TGTGCCAGCAGCAGTTTAGGGGTCTGGGCTAGCGGGAGTCAAGGGAAAGGCACAGATACGCAGTATTTT. It translates to CASSSLGVWASGSQGKGTDTQYF.

This clone was observed at least ten times. V usage is TRBV7-9 and J usage is TRBJ2-3; TRBD2 agrees at 8 bases. With V trimmed by 2 bases and J by 0 bases, 10 bases remained unmatched. Germline lookup yields CDR1 SEHNR and CDR2 FQNEAQ (reference sequence). The CDR3 runs to 18 residues. For the CDR3, the DNA is TGTGCCAGCAGCTTAATAAGGACTAGCCGAGAAAGCACAGATACGCAGTATTTT. It specifies CASSLIRTSRESTDTQYF.

This chain joins TRBV19 and TRBJ1-5; D perhaps matches TRBD1 (6 bases). Germline V gene sequence: CDR1 LNHDA, CDR2 SQIVND (reference sequence). The CDR3 runs 16 residues. The germline V and J ends were trimmed by 3 bases and 3 bases, with 15 bases remaining between them. Written as DNA, the CDR3 is TGTGCCAGTAGTATTGGTCAGGGGCCACCCAATCAGCCCCAGCATTTT. Its translation: CASSIGQGPPNQPQHF.

This chain joins TRBV4-1 and TRBJ2-7; tentatively, D is TRBD2 (7 bases). The V gene lost 3 bases and the J gene lost 3 bases, with 15 bases spanning the gap. This CDR3 is 15 amino acids long. CDR1 MGHRA and CDR2 YSYEKL come from the germline V gene. The CDR3 loop is CASSQSGEGFYEQYF. The DNA of the CDR3 is TGCGCCAGCAGCCAGTCAGGGGAGGGGTTCTACGAGCAGTACTTC.

Of note for this clone: The junction departs from the called germline gene at one end, perhaps through a read error. J is TRBJ2-1 and V is TRBV7-7; D is uncertain. Germline CDR1 is SSHAT and CDR2 is FNYEAQ (reference sequence). The CDR3 length is 14 residues. CDR3 DNA: TGTGCTAGCAGCTTGAACCCCGCGTACAATGAGCAGTTCTTC. Residues: CASSLNPAYNEQFF.